The 15 T cell receptor beta chains given below trace back to one sample, sequenced in a study of T cells in Graves' hyperthyroidism and ophthalmopathy. Template material for amplifying TCR beta CDR3 regions consisted of RNA transcripts. Primed by the HTBI set, a first-round RT-PCR was run on the TCR CDR3. One entry per CDR3 protein, called by TCRdb with MiXCR from the multiplex PCR reads. The table lists approximately 600,000 distinct CDR3 sequences, approximately 15% of them singletons, with 4.5% to 6% in the top ten. The sequenced sample consisted of blood. The receptor source for this set is a woman in her twenties or thirties with Graves' hyperthyroidism that later progressed to Graves' ophthalmopathy.

The table lists this clonotype with many counts. V is TRBV12-3 or TRBV12-4 and J is TRBJ2-1, with no clear D. With 6 bases removed from V and 9 bases from J, the gap between germline ends came to 15 bases. CDR3 length: 13 residues. The CDR3 region has the DNA TGTGCCAGCAGGCTTAACGCCGGCGCTGAGCAGTTCTTC. Its protein is CASRLNAGAEQFF.

This clonotype has only a few counts. Germline is not matched at one junction end, which may reflect a read error. The chain couples TRBV3-1 to TRBJ2-5; 7 positions match TRBD2. The CDR3 has 15 residues. CDR1 is LGHDT and CDR2 is YNNKEL in the germline V gene (reference sequence). The CDR3 coding sequence is TGTGCCAGCAGCCAAGGAGGACTAGGTCAAGAGACCCGGTACTTC. This gives the protein CASSQGGLGQETRYF.

This clonotype has a handful of counts. The J gene is TRBJ2-5, the V gene TRBV7-2; D is perhaps TRBD2 (6 bases). V lost 5 bases, J lost 1 base, and 11 bases lay in between. This CDR3 has 14 amino acids. CDR1 and CDR2 (germline): SGHTA, FQGNSA. The CDR3 protein is CASSSPGVQETQYF. CDR3 DNA: TGTGCCAGCAGCAGCCCGGGGGTCCAAGAGACCCAGTACTTC.

On this clonotype itself: One end of the junction does not line up with germline, which may come from a read error. The chain employs TRBV4-1 and TRBJ1-4, with a weak D call TRBD1 (5 bases). The CDR3 loop spans 20 amino acids. Germline V lookup: CDR1 MGHRA, CDR2 YSYEKL. The DNA of the CDR3 is TGCGCCAGCAGCCAAGTCCCCGCCGGGGTACCGGAGGGGATAAATGAAAAACTGTTCTTT. As protein: CASSQVPAGVPEGINEKLFF.

This clonotype was seen many times. The rearrangement links TRBV5-1 to TRBJ2-5; possibly TRBD2 for D (6 bases). Germline values: CDR1 SGHRS, CDR2 YFSETQ. V dropped 4 bases and J dropped 5 bases, with 15 bases sitting between them. This CDR3 spans 14 amino acids. DNA of the CDR3: TGCGCCAGCAGCCGAAGACCGGAGGGGGAGACCCAGTACTTC. Protein product: CASSRRPEGETQYF.

This clonotype was found many times. The DNA for the CDR3 is TGTGCCAGCAGCTCCGACTGGGAATCATTCTACGAGCAGTACTTC. Its translation is CASSSDWESFYEQYF. The chain recombines TRBV11-2 with TRBJ2-7; no clear D. The V end lost 4 bases, the J end lost 3 bases, and 16 bases lay between the germline ends. Germline CDR1 and CDR2: SGHAT and FQNNGV. This CDR3 has 15 amino acids.

This clonotype came up a few times. This CDR3 is CASSAGADGPQHF. In DNA form, the CDR3 reads TGCGCCAGCAGTGCCGGGGCGGATGGGCCCCAGCATTTT. This chain uses TRBV10-2 with TRBJ1-5, with D possibly TRBD1 on 5 matching bases. The CDR3 contains 13 residues. The V end lost 4 bases, the J end lost 9 bases, and 13 bases lay between the germline ends. Germline V CDR1 and CDR2: WSHSY, SAAADI.

This clonotype was found a few times. This chain links TRBV11-3 with TRBJ2-2; 7 bases align to TRBD2. After removal of 1 base from V and 5 bases from J, the junction contained 10 bases not matched to a gene. The V gene's germline CDR1 is SGHNT and CDR2 YENEEA. The CDR3 consists of 17 residues. The CDR3 DNA is TGTGCCAGCAGCTTAGGGGAGCGGGTCGGGAGGACCGGGGAGCTGTTTTTT. Its translation is CASSLGERVGRTGELFF. Filled out from reference TRBV11-3 and TRBJ2-2, the complete variable domain reads EAGVVQSPRYKIIEKKQPVAFWCNPISGHNTLYWYLQNLGQGPELLIRYENEEAVDDSQLPKDRFSAERLKGVDSTLKIQPAELGDSAVYLCASSLGERVGRTGELFFGEGSRLTVL.

In this sample, this clonotype turned up many times. The V gene is TRBV3-1, the J gene TRBJ2-3; 8 positions agree with TRBD2. Germline CDR1 is LGHDT and CDR2 is YNNKEL (reference sequence). Trimming cost V 1 base and J 3 bases; bases outside gene matches: 6. There are 16 residues in the CDR3. CDR3 region: CASSQGGLAGTDTQYF. The CDR3 nucleotides read TGTGCCAGCAGCCAAGGAGGATTAGCGGGAACAGATACGCAGTATTTT.

The rearrangement joins TRBV6-1 to TRBJ1-3; D remains unclear. CDR1 MNHNS and CDR2 SASEGT come from the germline V gene. This CDR3 is built from 15 residues. The V and J ends lost 8 bases and 0 bases respectively, with 14 bases between them. The chain's CDR3 is CASQKWTLSGNTIYF. DNA for the CDR3: TGTGCCAGCCAGAAATGGACCCTCTCTGGAAACACCATATATTTT.

Many counts were recorded for this clonotype. The chain couples TRBV30 to TRBJ2-2; D perhaps matches TRBD1 (6 bases). This CDR3 contains 16 residues. Trimming cost V 3 bases and J 10 bases, with 24 bases left between them. The germline CDR1 and CDR2 sequences are GTSNPN and SVGIG (reference sequence). DNA for the CDR3: TGTGCCTGGAGCTACAGGGCGTCATGGAATATAGCGGAGCTGTTTTTT. Its protein product is CAWSYRASWNIAELFF.

This clonotype was counted between two and nine times. The chain joins TRBV5-5 to TRBJ1-5; possible D gene TRBD1, 5 bases. Germline CDR1 reads SGHKS; CDR2 reads YYEKEE (reference sequence). The CDR3 is made up of 14 amino acids. V was cut by 3 bases and J by 11 bases, with 18 bases left in between. CDR3: CASSWDGRLDAQHF. The CDR3 region has the DNA TGTGCCAGCAGCTGGGACGGTCGGCTTGATGCCCAGCATTTT.

This clonotype was detected ten times or more. V and J are TRBV10-2 and TRBJ2-7; 7 bases map to TRBD2. The CDR3 runs 13 residues. CDR1 is WSHSY, CDR2 SAAADI, per germline. With 10 bases clipped from V and 2 bases from J, the junction kept 8 bases outside the gene matches. The CDR3 loop reads CATRGDSTYEQYF. The CDR3 nucleotides are TGCGCCACACGGGGGGACTCAACCTACGAGCAGTACTTC.

There are a few counts of this clonotype. The genes are TRBV9 and TRBJ1-5; D is unresolved. Germline V gene sequence: CDR1 SGDLS, CDR2 YYNGEE. Trimming cost V 0 bases and J 4 bases, with 8 bases left between them. The CDR3 spans 14 residues. CDR3 protein: CASSVGGPNQPQHF. In DNA, the CDR3 is TGTGCCAGCAGCGTAGGTGGACCGAATCAGCCCCAGCATTTT.

The gene calls are TRBV6-1 and TRBJ2-7; D perhaps matches TRBD1 (6 bases). V gave up 2 bases and J gave up 2 bases, with 10 bases separating them. The CDR3 covers 14 residues. Germline CDR1 MNHNS, CDR2 SASEGT. The CDR3 DNA sequence: TGTGCCAGCAGTGAACTAGACAGGACCTACGAGCAGTACTTC. This encodes CASSELDRTYEQYF.